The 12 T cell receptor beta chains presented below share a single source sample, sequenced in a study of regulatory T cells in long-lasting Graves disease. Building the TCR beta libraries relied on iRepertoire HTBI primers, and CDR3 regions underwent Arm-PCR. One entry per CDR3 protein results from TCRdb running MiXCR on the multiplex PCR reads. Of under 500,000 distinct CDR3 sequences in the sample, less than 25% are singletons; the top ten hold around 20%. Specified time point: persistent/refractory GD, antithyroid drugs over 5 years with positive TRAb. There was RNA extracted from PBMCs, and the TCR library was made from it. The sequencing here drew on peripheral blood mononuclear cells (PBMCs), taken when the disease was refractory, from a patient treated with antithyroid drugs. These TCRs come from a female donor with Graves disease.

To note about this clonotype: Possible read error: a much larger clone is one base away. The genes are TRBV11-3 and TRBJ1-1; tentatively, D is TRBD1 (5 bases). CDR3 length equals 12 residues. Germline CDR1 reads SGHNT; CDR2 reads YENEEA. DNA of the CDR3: TGTGCCAGCGGACACGGACAATCTGAAGCTCTCTTT. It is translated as CASGHGQSEALF.

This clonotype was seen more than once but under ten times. CDR3 residues: CSARDPGSNQPQHF. For the CDR3, the DNA is TGCAGTGCTAGAGATCCAGGGAGCAATCAGCCCCAGCATTTT. V and J are TRBV20-1 and TRBJ1-5; D may be TRBD1 (5 bases). The CDR3 is made up of 14 amino acids. V lost 0 bases, J lost 1 base, and 7 bases lay in between. The germline V gene encodes CDR1 DFQATT and CDR2 SNEGSKA (reference sequence).

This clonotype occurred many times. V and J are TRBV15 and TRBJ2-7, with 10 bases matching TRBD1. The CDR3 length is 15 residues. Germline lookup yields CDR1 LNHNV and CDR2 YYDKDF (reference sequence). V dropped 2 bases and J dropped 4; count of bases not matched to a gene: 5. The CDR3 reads CATSRWGTGDYEQYF. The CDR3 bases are TGTGCCACCAGCAGATGGGGGACAGGGGATTACGAGCAGTACTTC.

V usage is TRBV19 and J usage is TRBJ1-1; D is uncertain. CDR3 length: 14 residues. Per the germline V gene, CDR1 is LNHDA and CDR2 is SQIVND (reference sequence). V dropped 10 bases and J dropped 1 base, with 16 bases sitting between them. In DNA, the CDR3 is TGTGCCATCTCCCCAGTAGGAACGAACACTGAAGCTTTCTTT. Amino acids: CAISPVGTNTEAFF.

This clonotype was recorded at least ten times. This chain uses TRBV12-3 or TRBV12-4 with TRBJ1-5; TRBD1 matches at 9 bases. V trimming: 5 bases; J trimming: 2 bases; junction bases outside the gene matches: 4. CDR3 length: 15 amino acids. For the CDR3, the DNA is TGTGCCAGCAGTAGGACAGGGGATGGCAATCAGCCCCAGCATTTT. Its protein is CASSRTGDGNQPQHF.

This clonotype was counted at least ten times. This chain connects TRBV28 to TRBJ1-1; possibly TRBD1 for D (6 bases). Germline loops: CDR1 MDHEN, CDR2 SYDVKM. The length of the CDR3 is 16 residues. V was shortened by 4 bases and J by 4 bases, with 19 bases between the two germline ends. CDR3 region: CASSSVVGGGSTEAFF. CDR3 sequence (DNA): TGTGCCAGCAGTTCCGTGGTGGGGGGCGGTAGCACTGAAGCTTTCTTT.

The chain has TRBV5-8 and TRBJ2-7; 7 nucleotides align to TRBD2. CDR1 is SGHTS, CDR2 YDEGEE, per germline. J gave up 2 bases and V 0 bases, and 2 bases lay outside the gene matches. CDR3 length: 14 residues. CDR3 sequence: CASSLDSGTYEQYF. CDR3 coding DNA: TGTGCCAGCAGCTTGGACAGCGGGACCTACGAGCAGTACTTC.

Here the CDR3 DNA reads TGTGCCAGCAGCTTAAAAGGGGGCGAAAATCAGCCCCAGCATTTT. It specifies CASSLKGGENQPQHF. The V gene is TRBV7-2, the J gene TRBJ1-5, with 7 positions matching TRBD1. Unmatched junction bases numbered 5, after V lost 2 bases and J lost 4 bases. Looked up from germline, CDR1 is SGHTA and CDR2 is FQGNSA. There are 15 residues in the CDR3.

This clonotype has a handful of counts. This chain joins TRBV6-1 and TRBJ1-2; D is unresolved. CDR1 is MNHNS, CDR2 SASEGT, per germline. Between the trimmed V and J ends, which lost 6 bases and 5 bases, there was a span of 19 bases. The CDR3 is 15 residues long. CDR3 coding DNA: TGTGCCAGCAGACCCCCGGCGTTCATACCATATGGCTACACCTTC. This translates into CASRPPAFIPYGYTF.

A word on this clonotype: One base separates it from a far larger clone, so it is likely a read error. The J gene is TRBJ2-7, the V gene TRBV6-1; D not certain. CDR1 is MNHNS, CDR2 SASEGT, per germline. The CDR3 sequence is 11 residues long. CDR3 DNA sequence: TGTACCAGCAGTGTCGGCTACGAGCAGTACTTC. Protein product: CTSSVGYEQYF.

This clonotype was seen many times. The CDR3 reads CASSLLGGTNEKLFF. The CDR3 region has the DNA TGTGCCAGCAGTTTATTGGGGGGGACTAATGAAAAACTGTTTTTT. The genes are TRBV27 and TRBJ1-4, with a possible D match to TRBD1 (5 bases). The germline V gene encodes CDR1 MNHEY and CDR2 SMNVEV (reference sequence). The CDR3 totals 15 residues. V lost 1 base, J lost 2 bases, and 8 bases lay in between.

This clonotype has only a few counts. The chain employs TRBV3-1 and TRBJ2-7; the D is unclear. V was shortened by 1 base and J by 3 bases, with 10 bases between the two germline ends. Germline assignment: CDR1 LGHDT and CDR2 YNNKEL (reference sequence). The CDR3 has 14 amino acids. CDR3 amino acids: CASSQVSGFYEQYF. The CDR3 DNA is TGTGCCAGCAGCCAAGTTTCGGGCTTCTACGAGCAGTACTTC.